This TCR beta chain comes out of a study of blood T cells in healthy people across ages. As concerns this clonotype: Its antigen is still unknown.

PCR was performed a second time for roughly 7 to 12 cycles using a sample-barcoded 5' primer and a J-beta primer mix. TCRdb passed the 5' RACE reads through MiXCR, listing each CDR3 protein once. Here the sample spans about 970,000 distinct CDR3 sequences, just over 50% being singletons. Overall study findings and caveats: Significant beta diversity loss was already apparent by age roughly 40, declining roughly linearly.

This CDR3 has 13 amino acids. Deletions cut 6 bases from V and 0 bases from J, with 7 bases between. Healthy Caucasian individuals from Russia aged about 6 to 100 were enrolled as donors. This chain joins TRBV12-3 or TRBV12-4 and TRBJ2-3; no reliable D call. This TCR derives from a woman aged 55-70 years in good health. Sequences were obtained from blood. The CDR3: CASREISTDTQYF. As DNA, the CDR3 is TGTGCCAGCAGGGAAATCAGCACAGATACGCAGTATTTT.